This TCR beta chain was identified in a study of blood T cell repertoires in COVID-19. The germline V gene encodes CDR1 SGHNT and CDR2 YYREEE (reference sequence). J gave up 4 bases and V 3 bases, and 9 bases lay outside the gene matches. This CDR3 is 17 amino acids long. Here immunoSEQ multiplex PCR was the method, and the copy in TCRdb shows in-frame clones only, minus some. The sample holds 100,000 to 150,000 clones, around 82% seen once. The sequenced material came from peripheral blood. The sequence was obtained from a woman in her twenties or thirties who had recovered from COVID-19. V is TRBV5-4 and J is TRBJ2-4; 11 nucleotides align to TRBD2. CDR3 coding DNA: TGTGCCAGCAGCTCGGATCGACTAGCGGGGTCTAAAAACATTCAGTACTTC. Its translation is CASSSDRLAGSKNIQYF.